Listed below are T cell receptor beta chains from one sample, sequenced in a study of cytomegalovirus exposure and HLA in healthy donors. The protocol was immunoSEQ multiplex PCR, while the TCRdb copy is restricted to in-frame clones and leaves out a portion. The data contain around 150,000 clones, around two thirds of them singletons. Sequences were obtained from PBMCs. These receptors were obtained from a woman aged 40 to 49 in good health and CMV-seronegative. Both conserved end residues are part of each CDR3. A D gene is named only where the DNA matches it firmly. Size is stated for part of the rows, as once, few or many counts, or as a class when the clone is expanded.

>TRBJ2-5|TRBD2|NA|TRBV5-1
CASSFREGETQYF
TGCGCCAGCAGCTTTAGGGAGGGGGAGACCCAGTACTTC
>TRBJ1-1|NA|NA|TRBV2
CASSDLGGNTEAFF
TGTGCCAGCAGTGACCTAGGGGGGAACACTGAAGCTTTCTTT
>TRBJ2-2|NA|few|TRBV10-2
CASSGRGDGPLFF
TGCGCCAGCAGTGGCAGGGGGGACGGACCGCTGTTTTTT
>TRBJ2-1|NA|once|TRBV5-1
CASSPTGTSYNEQFF
TGCGCCAGCAGCCCAACAGGGACCTCCTACAATGAGCAGTTCTTC
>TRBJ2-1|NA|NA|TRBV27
CASSPLAGTIKKSRFYNEQFF
TGTGCCAGCAGTCCCCTCGCTGGGACAATTAAGAAGAGTCGATTTTACAATGAGCAGTTCTTC
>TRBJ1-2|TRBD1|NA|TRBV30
CAWTVTGANYGYTF
TGTGCCTGGACCGTGACAGGGGCTAACTATGGCTACACCTTC
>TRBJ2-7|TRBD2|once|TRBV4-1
CASSQGGASGGAYEQYF
TGCGCCAGCAGCCAAGGAGGGGCTAGCGGGGGGGCCTACGAGCAGTACTTC
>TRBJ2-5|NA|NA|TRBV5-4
CASSLASPGETQYF
TGTGCCAGCAGCTTGGCGTCTCCAGGAGAGACCCAGTACTTC
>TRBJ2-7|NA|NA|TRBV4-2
CASSQEGGGGSYEQYF
TGTGCCAGCAGCCAAGAGGGTGGCGGGGGCAGTTACGAGCAGTACTTC
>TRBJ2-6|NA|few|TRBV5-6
CASSLVGDTGANVLTF
TGTGCCAGCAGCTTGGTGGGGGACACTGGGGCCAACGTCCTGACTTTC
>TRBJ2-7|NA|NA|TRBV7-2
CASSLSFEQYF
TGTGCCAGCAGCTTAAGCTTCGAGCAGTACTTC
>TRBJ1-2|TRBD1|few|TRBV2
CASPLGRRDRGDLNYGYTF
TGTGCCAGCCCTTTGGGCCGCCGGGACAGGGGCGACCTTAACTATGGCTACACCTTC
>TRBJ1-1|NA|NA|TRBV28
CASSAEVRAFF
TGTGCCAGCAGCGCCGAAGTCAGGGCTTTCTTT
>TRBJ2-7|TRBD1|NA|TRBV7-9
CASSETGTGRYEQYF
TGTGCCAGCAGCGAAACCGGGACAGGGAGATACGAGCAGTACTTC
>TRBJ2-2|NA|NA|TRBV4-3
CASSQDPRQTNTGELFF
TGCGCCAGCAGCCAAGATCCTAGGCAAACGAACACCGGGGAGCTGTTTTTT
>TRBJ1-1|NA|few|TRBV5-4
CASSLKSGSEAFF
TGTGCCAGCAGCTTGAAGTCAGGCAGTGAAGCTTTCTTT
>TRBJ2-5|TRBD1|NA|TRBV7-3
CASSLQGRGGETQYF
TGTGCCAGCAGTTTACAGGGGCGAGGAGGAGAGACCCAGTACTTC
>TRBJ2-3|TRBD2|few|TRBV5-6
CASSSPGRGNTDTQYF
TGTGCCAGCAGCTCTCCGGGGCGGGGGAACACAGATACGCAGTATTTT
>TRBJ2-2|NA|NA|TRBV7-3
CASSLRSGLGTGELFF
TGTGCCAGCAGCTTAAGATCTGGGCTTGGGACCGGGGAGCTGTTTTTT
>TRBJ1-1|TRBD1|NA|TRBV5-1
CASSSGQINTEAFF
TGCGCCAGCAGTTCGGGACAGATCAACACTGAAGCTTTCTTT
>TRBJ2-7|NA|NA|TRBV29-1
CSVGLTTYEQYF
TGCAGCGTTGGTCTCACTACCTACGAGCAGTACTTC
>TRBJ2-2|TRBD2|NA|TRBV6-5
CASKYSGAGTGELFF
TGTGCCAGCAAATATAGCGGGGCGGGGACCGGGGAGCTGTTTTTT
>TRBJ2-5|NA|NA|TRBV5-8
CASSLATEEYQETQYF
TGTGCCAGCAGCTTGGCCACAGAAGAGTACCAAGAGACCCAGTACTTC
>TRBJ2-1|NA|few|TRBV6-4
CASSDGGENEQFF
TGTGCCAGCAGTGACGGAGGGGAAAATGAGCAGTTCTTC
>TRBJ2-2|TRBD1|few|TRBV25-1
CASSIVTGANTGELFF
TGTGCCAGCAGTATAGTTACAGGGGCGAACACCGGGGAGCTGTTTTTT
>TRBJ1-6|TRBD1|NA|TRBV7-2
CASSLSGTGVDSPLHF
TGTGCCAGCAGCTTATCTGGTACAGGGGTGGATTCACCCCTCCACTTT
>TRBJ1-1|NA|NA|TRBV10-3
CAISGAPNRLVPEAFF
TGTGCCATCAGTGGGGCACCAAACAGGTTGGTACCTGAAGCTTTCTTT
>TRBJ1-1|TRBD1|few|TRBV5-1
CASSGQGGVTEAFF
TGCGCCAGCAGCGGCCAGGGGGGAGTTACTGAAGCTTTCTTT
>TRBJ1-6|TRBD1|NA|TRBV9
CASSVRDSGGSPLHF
TGTGCCAGCAGCGTTCGGGACAGCGGCGGTTCACCCCTCCACTTT
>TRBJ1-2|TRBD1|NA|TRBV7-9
CASSQGQGNYGYTF
TGTGCCAGCAGCCAAGGACAGGGGAACTATGGCTACACCTTC
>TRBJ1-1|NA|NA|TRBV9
CASSVLQANTEAFF
TGTGCCAGCAGCGTATTACAGGCTAACACTGAAGCTTTCTTT
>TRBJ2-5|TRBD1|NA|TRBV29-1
CSARGQGEETQYF
TGCAGCGCCCGGGGACAGGGCGAAGAGACCCAGTACTTC
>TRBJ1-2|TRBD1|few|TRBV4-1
CASSPYSTGDYGYTF
TGCGCCAGCAGTCCTTACTCGACAGGGGACTATGGCTACACCTTC
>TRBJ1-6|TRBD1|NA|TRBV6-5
CASSLGQADSPLHF
TGTGCCAGCAGTTTGGGACAGGCAGATTCACCCCTCCACTTT
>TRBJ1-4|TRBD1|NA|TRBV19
CASTTTGTGNEKLFF
TGTGCCAGTACAACAACCGGGACAGGGAATGAAAAACTGTTTTTT
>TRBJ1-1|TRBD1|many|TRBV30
CAWSPGTGEAFF
TGTGCCTGGAGCCCAGGGACAGGGGAAGCTTTCTTT
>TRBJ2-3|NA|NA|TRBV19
CASSPPLGGVSQDTQYF
TGTGCCAGTAGTCCTCCTCTTGGCGGGGTGTCCCAAGATACGCAGTATTTT
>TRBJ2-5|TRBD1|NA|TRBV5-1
CASSLGSTGVQETQYF
TGCGCCAGCAGCTTAGGATCGACAGGGGTCCAGGAGACCCAGTACTTC
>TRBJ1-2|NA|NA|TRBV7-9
CASSKGGVRTDGYTF
TGTGCCAGCAGCAAGGGCGGGGTGAGGACTGATGGCTACACCTTC
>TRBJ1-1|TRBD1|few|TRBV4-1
CASSQEGQGSMNTEAFF
TGCGCCAGCAGCCAAGAAGGACAGGGGAGCATGAACACTGAAGCTTTCTTT
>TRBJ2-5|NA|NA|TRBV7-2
CASSLFGQQETQYF
TGTGCCAGCAGCTTATTCGGACAGCAAGAGACCCAGTACTTC
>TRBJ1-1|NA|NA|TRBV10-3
CAVSDMNTEAFF
TGTGCCGTCTCGGACATGAACACTGAAGCTTTCTTT
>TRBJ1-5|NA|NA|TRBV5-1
CASSFQGGQPQHF
TGCGCCAGCAGCTTCCAGGGTGGACAGCCCCAGCATTTT
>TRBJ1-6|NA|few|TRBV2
CASRGLESYSYNSPLHF
TGTGCCAGCAGGGGACTGGAGTCTTACTCCTATAATTCACCCCTCCACTTT
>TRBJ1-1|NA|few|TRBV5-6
CASANTGGSEAFF
TGTGCCAGCGCGAACACAGGAGGGTCTGAAGCTTTCTTT
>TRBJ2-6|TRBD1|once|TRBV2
CASRPGTGAPGANVLTF
TGTGCCAGCAGGCCCGGGACAGGCGCCCCTGGGGCCAACGTCCTGACTTTC
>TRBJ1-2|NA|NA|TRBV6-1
CASSETRVSGYTF
TGTGCCAGCAGCGAAACCAGGGTTTCTGGCTACACCTTC
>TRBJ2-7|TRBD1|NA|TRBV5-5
CASSFFGTGSYEQYF
TGTGCCAGCAGCTTTTTTGGGACAGGTTCCTACGAGCAGTACTTC
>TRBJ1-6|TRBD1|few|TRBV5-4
CASSSRDRATPLHF
TGTGCCAGCAGCTCCAGGGACAGGGCGACACCCCTCCACTTT
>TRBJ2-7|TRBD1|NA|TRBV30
CAWSVLQGSYEQYF
TGTGCCTGGAGTGTATTACAGGGGTCCTACGAGCAGTACTTC
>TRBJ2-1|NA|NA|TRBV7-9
CASSVQALGNEQFF
TGTGCCAGCAGCGTACAGGCGCTAGGAAATGAGCAGTTCTTC
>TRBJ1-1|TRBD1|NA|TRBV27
CASSPGDREAEGEAFF
TGTGCCAGCAGCCCTGGGGACAGGGAGGCTGAGGGTGAAGCTTTCTTT
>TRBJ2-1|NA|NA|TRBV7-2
CASSLEILYNEQFF
TGTGCCAGCAGCTTAGAAATCCTCTACAATGAGCAGTTCTTC
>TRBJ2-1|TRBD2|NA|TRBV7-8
CASSALAGGPLNEQFF
TGTGCCAGCAGCGCCCTAGCGGGGGGGCCCCTCAATGAGCAGTTCTTC
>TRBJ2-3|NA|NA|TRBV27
CASSLGPADTQYF
TGTGCCAGCAGTTTAGGGCCCGCAGATACGCAGTATTTT